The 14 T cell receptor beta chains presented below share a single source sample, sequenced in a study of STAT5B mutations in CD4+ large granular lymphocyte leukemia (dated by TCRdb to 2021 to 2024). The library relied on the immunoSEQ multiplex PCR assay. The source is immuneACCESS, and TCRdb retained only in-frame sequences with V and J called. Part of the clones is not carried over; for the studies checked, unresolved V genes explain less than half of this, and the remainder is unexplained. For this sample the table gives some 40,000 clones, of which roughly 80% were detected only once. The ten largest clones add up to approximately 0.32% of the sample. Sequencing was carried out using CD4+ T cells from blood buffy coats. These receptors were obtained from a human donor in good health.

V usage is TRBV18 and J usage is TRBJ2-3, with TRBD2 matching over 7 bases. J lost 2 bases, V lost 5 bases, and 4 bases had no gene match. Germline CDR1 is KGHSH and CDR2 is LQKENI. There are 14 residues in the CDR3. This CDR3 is CASSLRELTDTQYF. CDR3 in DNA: TGTGCCAGCTCATTGCGGGAGCTCACAGATACGCAGTATTTT. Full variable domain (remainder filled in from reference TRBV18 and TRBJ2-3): NAGVMQNPRHLVRRRGQEARLRCSPMKGHSHVYWYRQLPEEGLKFMVYLQKENIIDESGMPKERFSAEFPKEGPSILRIQQVVRGDSAAYFCASSLRELTDTQYFGPGTRLTVL.

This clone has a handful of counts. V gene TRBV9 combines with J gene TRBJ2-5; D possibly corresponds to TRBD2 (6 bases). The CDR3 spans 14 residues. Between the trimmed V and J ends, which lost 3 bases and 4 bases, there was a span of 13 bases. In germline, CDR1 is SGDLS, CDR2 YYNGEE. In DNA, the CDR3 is TGTGCCAGCAGCGACGGAGGGTCTGTAGAGACCCAGTACTTC. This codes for CASSDGGSVETQYF.

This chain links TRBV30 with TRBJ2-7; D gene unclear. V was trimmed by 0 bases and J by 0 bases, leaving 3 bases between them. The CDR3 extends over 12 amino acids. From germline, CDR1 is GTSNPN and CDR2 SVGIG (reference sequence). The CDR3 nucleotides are TGTGCCTGGAGTGTACCCTCCTACGAGCAGTACTTC. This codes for CAWSVPSYEQYF. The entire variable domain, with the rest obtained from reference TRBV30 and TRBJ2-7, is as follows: SQTIHQWPATLVQPVGSPLSLECTVEGTSNPNLYWYRQAAGRGLQLLFYSVGIGQISSEVPQNLSASRPQDRQFILSSKKLLLSDSGFYLCAWSVPSYEQYFGPGTRLTVT.

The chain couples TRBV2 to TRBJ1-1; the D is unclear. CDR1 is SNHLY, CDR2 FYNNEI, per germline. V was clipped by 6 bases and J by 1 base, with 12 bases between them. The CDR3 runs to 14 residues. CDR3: CASRAGPGNTEAFF. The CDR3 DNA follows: TGTGCCAGCAGGGCAGGACCCGGGAACACTGAAGCTTTCTTT.

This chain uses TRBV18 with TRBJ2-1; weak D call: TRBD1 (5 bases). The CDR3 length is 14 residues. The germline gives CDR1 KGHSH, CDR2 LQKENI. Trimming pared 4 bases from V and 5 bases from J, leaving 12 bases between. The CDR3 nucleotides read TGTGCCAGCTCACTGCAAGACAGCGACAATGAGCAGTTCTTC. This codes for CASSLQDSDNEQFF.

The CDR3 region is CASSLVGEGSTDTQYF. The CDR3 DNA reads TGTGCCAGCAGCTTAGTAGGGGAGGGGAGCACAGATACGCAGTATTTT. This rearrangement joins TRBV11-2 to TRBJ2-3, with 7 bases that match TRBD2. Germline CDR1 SGHAT, CDR2 FQNNGV. The CDR3 is made up of 16 amino acids. The junction had 4 bases not matched to a gene; V was cut back by 1 base and J by 0 bases.

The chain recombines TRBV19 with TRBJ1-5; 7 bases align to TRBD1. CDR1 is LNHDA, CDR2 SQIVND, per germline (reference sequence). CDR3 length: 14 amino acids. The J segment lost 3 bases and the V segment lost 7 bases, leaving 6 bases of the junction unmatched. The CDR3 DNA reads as TGTGCCAGTACCGCGGGACAGTTCAATCAGCCCCAGCATTTT. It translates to CASTAGQFNQPQHF.

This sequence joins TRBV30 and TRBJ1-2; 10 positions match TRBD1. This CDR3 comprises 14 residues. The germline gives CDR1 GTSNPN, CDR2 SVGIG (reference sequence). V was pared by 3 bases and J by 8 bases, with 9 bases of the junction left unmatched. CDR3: CAWRRPGTGVGYTF. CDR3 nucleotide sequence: TGTGCCTGGAGACGTCCCGGGACAGGGGTCGGCTACACCTTC.

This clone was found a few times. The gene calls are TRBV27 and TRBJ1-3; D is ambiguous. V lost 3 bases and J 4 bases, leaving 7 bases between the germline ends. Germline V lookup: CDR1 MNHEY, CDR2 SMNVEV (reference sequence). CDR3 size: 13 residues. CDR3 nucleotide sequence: TGTGCCAGCAGTTTTTCTAGCGGAAACACCATATATTTT. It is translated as CASSFSSGNTIYF.

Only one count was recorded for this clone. The CDR3 DNA reads as TGTGCCAGCAGGAAAATTACAGGGTACACTGAAGCTTTCTTT. Protein: CASRKITGYTEAFF. The rearrangement links TRBV28 to TRBJ1-1; perhaps TRBD1 as D (6 bases). The germline gives CDR1 MDHEN, CDR2 SYDVKM. This CDR3 comprises 14 residues. V lost 6 bases and J lost 3, with 14 bases in between. The whole variable domain, filled in from reference TRBV28 and TRBJ1-1, reads DVKVTQSSRYLVKRTGEKVFLECVQDMDHENMFWYRQDPGLGLRLIYFSYDVKMKEKGDIPEGYSVSREKKERFSLILESASTNQTSMYLCASRKITGYTEAFFGQGTRLTVV.

The CDR3 DNA reads TGTGCCAGCAGCGAAAGCGGGAATCTCTACGAGCAGTACTTC. Translated, it gives CASSESGNLYEQYF. This chain connects TRBV6-1 to TRBJ2-7; 7 positions agree with TRBD2. The CDR3 loop spans 14 amino acids. The V gene's germline CDR1 is MNHNS and CDR2 SASEGT. Unmatched junction bases numbered 8, after V lost 6 bases and J lost 3 bases.

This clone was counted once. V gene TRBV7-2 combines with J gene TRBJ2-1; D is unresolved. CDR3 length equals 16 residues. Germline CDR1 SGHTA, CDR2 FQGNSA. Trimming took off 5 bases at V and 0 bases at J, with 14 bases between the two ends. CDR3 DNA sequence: TGTGCCAGCAGCCCCACTTTCGCTAGCTCCTACAATGAGCAGTTCTTC. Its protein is CASSPTFASSYNEQFF. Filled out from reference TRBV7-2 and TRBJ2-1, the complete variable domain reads GAGVSQSPSNKVTEKGKDVELRCDPISGHTALYWYRQSLGQGLEFLIYFQGNSAPDKSGLPSDRFSAERTGGSVSTLTIQRTQQEDSAVYLCASSPTFASSYNEQFFGPGTRLTVL.

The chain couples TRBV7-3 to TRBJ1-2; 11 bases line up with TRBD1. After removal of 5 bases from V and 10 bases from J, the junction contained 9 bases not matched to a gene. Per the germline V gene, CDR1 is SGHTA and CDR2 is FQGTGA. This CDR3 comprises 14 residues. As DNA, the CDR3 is TGTGCCAGCAGCCCCTCAGGGACAGGGGGGGCCTACACCTTC. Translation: CASSPSGTGGAYTF. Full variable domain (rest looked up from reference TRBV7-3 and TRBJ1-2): GAGVSQTPSNKVTEKGKYVELRCDPISGHTALYWYRQSLGQGPEFLIYFQGTGAADDSGLPNDRFFAVRPEGSVSTLKIQRTERGDSAVYLCASSPSGTGGAYTFGSGTRLTVV.

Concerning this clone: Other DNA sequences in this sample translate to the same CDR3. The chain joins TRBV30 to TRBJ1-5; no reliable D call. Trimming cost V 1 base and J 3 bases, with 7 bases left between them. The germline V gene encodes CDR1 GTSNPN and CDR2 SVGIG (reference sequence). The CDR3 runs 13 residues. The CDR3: CAWSATDNQPQHF. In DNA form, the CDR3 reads TGTGCCTGGAGTGCAACAGACAATCAGCCCCAGCATTTT.